This record concerns one TCR beta chain sequence. Its antigen is not known. The data were taken from a study of shared clonotypes between healthy human individuals. Overall study context: Each donor contributed plates that comprised three CD4 naive, three CD4 memory, two CD8 naive and one CD8 memory.

Findings of the study overall: Naive subsets generally had larger estimated richness than memory subsets.

CD45RO-negative, CCR7-selected cells formed the naive CD8 fraction, which excluded terminally differentiated effector memory CD45RA+ cells. The method was immunoSEQ multiplex PCR; TCRdb's version includes in-frame clones alone and lacks a portion of them. This table has around 1.9 million clones, around 93% appearing once. V lost 4 bases, J lost 1 base, and 16 bases lay in between. This CDR3 region has 16 residues. Germline V gene lookup returns CDR1 MNHEY and CDR2 SMNVEV (reference sequence). The chain links TRBV27 to TRBJ2-5, with D possibly matching TRBD1 (6 bases). Sequenced material: naive CD8+ T cells from PBMCs. The source is a man aged 18 to 29 in good health. Some clones in this sample may be carry-over from other donors' samples. The CDR3 DNA sequence: TGTGCCAGCAGTTCCCACTGGGGGCCTCGCCAAGAGACCCAGTACTTC. As protein: CASSSHWGPRQETQYF.